These 18 T cell receptor beta chains originate from one sample sequenced in a study of blood T cell repertoires in COVID-19. Assay: immunoSEQ multiplex PCR; the TCRdb copy retains only in-frame clones and omits some. Among around 130,000 clones listed, 85% to 90% were seen once. The specimen sequenced was peripheral blood. The receptor source for this set is a man aged 70 or older with active COVID-19.

The chain couples TRBV19 to TRBJ2-2; D gene unclear. The CDR3 length is 15 residues. The V gene's germline CDR1 is LNHDA and CDR2 SQIVND (reference sequence). Deletions cut 6 bases from V and 0 bases from J, with 11 bases between. As DNA, the CDR3 is TGTGCCAGTAGCCAGAAACATTCGAACACCGGGGAGCTGTTTTTT. Encoded protein: CASSQKHSNTGELFF. Based on the CDR3 plus reference TRBV19 and TRBJ2-2, the full variable domain is DGGITQSPKYLFRKEGQNVTLSCEQNLNHDAMYWYRQDPGQGLRLIYYSQIVNDFQKGDIAEGYSVSREKKESFPLTVTSAQKNPTAFYLCASSQKHSNTGELFFGEGSRLTVL.

The genes are TRBV6-5 and TRBJ2-7; D is ambiguous. Germline CDR1 MNHEY, CDR2 SVGAGI. With 6 bases removed from V and 5 bases from J, the gap between germline ends came to 14 bases. The CDR3 length is 13 residues. CDR3 DNA sequence: TGTGCCAGCAGGTCACTGCCTCTGCACGAGCAGTACTTC. Its translation: CASRSLPLHEQYF.

The gene calls are TRBV7-8 and TRBJ2-7, with D perhaps TRBD1 (6 bases). Trimming cost V 5 bases and J 0 bases, with 8 bases left between them. The germline gives CDR1 SGHVS, CDR2 FQNEAQ. The CDR3 contains 13 residues. In DNA, the CDR3 is TGTGCCAGCAGCCGGACAGACTCCTACGAGCAGTACTTC. As protein: CASSRTDSYEQYF. The entire variable domain, with the rest obtained from reference TRBV7-8 and TRBJ2-7, is as follows: GAGVSQSPRYKVAKRGQDVALRCDPISGHVSLFWYQQALGQGPEFLTYFQNEAQLDKSGLPSDRFFAERPEGSVSTLKIQRTQQEDSAVYLCASSRTDSYEQYFGPGTRLTVT.

CDR3: CAWSARVDSPLHF. In nucleotides, the CDR3 is TGTGCCTGGAGTGCCAGGGTGGATTCACCCCTCCACTTT. The chain carries TRBV30 and TRBJ1-6; a possible D gene is TRBD1 (5 bases). The CDR3 runs to 13 residues. V was pared by 1 base and J by 8 bases, with 9 bases between. CDR1 and CDR2 from the germline V gene are GTSNPN and SVGIG (reference sequence). Using reference TRBV30 and TRBJ1-6 for the parts outside the CDR3, the full variable domain is SQTIHQWPATLVQPVGSPLSLECTVEGTSNPNLYWYRQAAGRGLQLLFYSVGIGQISSEVPQNLSASRPQDRQFILSSKKLLLSDSGFYLCAWSARVDSPLHFGNGTRLTVT.

The DNA of the CDR3 is TGTGCCAGCAGCCGACCAGGTCTATACGAGCAGTACTTC. Protein sequence: CASSRPGLYEQYF. The genes are TRBV5-8 and TRBJ2-7, with D unclear. The germline V gene has CDR1 SGHTS and CDR2 YDEGEE. The CDR3 spans 13 residues. Between the trimmed V and J ends, which lost 4 bases and 4 bases, there was a span of 12 bases.

The CDR3 nucleotides read TGTGCCAGCGGACCTCAGGGTGACTCTCGGTTCTTC. Encoded protein: CASGPQGDSRFF. The chain carries TRBV12-3 or TRBV12-4 and TRBJ2-1, with D tentatively TRBD1 (5 bases). The length of the CDR3 is 12 residues. Trimming pared 8 bases from V and 15 bases from J, leaving 20 bases between.

The chain carries TRBV18 and TRBJ1-4; no firm D call. The V gene lost 2 bases and the J gene lost 0 bases, with 13 bases spanning the gap. The CDR3 has 17 amino acids. Germline-derived CDR1 and CDR2 are KGHSH and LQKENI. CDR3 DNA: TGTGCCAGCTCACCAGGTCTCGGGAGGGCAACTAATGAAAAACTGTTTTTT. Translating gives CASSPGLGRATNEKLFF.

The V call is TRBV28, the J call TRBJ2-1; tentative D call: TRBD2 (6 bases). The germline V and J ends were trimmed by 2 bases and 0 bases, with 8 bases remaining between them. Germline values: CDR1 MDHEN, CDR2 SYDVKM. There are 15 residues in the CDR3. CDR3 region: CASSLAGSSYNEQFF. CDR3 in DNA: TGTGCCAGCAGTTTAGCGGGAAGCTCCTACAATGAGCAGTTCTTC. The variable domain in full, with the rest retrieved from reference TRBV28 and TRBJ2-1, is DVKVTQSSRYLVKRTGEKVFLECVQDMDHENMFWYRQDPGLGLRLIYFSYDVKMKEKGDIPEGYSVSREKKERFSLILESASTNQTSMYLCASSLAGSSYNEQFFGPGTRLTVL.

The V gene is TRBV28, the J gene TRBJ2-3, with TRBD2 as a possible D gene (6 bases). Per germline, CDR1 MDHEN and CDR2 SYDVKM. The CDR3 runs to 16 residues. V was pared by 0 bases and J by 0 bases, with 10 bases between. CDR3 region: CASSLWGRGSTDTQYF. The CDR3, as DNA: TGTGCCAGCAGTTTATGGGGGCGGGGAAGCACAGATACGCAGTATTTT.

This chain uses TRBV7-6 with TRBJ2-1; 13 bases agree with TRBD2. CDR3 length: 16 amino acids. Trimming at V came to 5 bases and at J to 7 bases, leaving 8 bases not matched to a gene. CDR1 is SGHVS and CDR2 is FNYEAQ in the germline V gene. CDR3 in DNA: TGTGCCAGCAGCCCGCCCGGACTAGCGGGAGTAAATGAGCAGTTCTTC. It translates to CASSPPGLAGVNEQFF.

This chain links TRBV7-9 with TRBJ2-7, with 10 bases identical to TRBD1. The V gene end was trimmed by 4 bases and the J gene end by 0 bases; junction bases not matched to a gene: 6. This CDR3 comprises 16 residues. Germline V gene lookup returns CDR1 SEHNR and CDR2 FQNEAQ (reference sequence). The CDR3 is CASSSLDRGLSYEQYF. For the CDR3, the DNA is TGTGCCAGCAGCTCCCTCGACAGGGGGCTCTCCTACGAGCAGTACTTC.

The chain carries TRBV28 and TRBJ2-1; the D is unclear. CDR1 and CDR2 from the germline V gene are MDHEN and SYDVKM. V lost 5 bases, J lost 7 bases, and 6 bases lay in between. The CDR3 spans 11 residues. The CDR3 protein is CASSVQNEQFF. In DNA, the CDR3 is TGTGCCAGCAGTGTCCAGAATGAGCAGTTCTTC.

This chain links TRBV5-4 with TRBJ2-5; possibly TRBD2 for D (5 bases). The germline gives CDR1 SGHNT, CDR2 YYREEE (reference sequence). The CDR3 consists of 16 residues. The ends were cut back, 2 bases at V and 1 base at J, with 15 bases in the middle. The chain's CDR3 is CASSLKRGSLQETQYF. In DNA form, the CDR3 reads TGTGCCAGCAGCTTAAAACGGGGATCACTCCAAGAGACCCAGTACTTC.

This chain's CDR3 is CASSSSSGLATDTQYF. Written as DNA, the CDR3 is TGTGCCAGCAGCTCCAGCTCGGGACTAGCAACAGATACGCAGTATTTT. V and J are TRBV7-3 and TRBJ2-3; 9 nucleotides agree with TRBD2. Germline loops: CDR1 SGHTA, CDR2 FQGTGA. The CDR3 sequence is 16 residues long. V was pared by 4 bases and J by 3 bases, with 8 bases of the junction left unmatched.

The chain combines TRBV7-2 with TRBJ2-3, with 11 nucleotides matching TRBD2. The CDR3 has 16 amino acids. The junction had 11 bases not matched to a gene; V was cut back by 6 bases and J by 6 bases. The germline V gene has CDR1 SGHTA and CDR2 FQGNSA. The DNA for the CDR3 is TGTGCCAGCAGTTGGACTAGCGGGCCTGGGGGGGATACGCAGTATTTT. Translation gives CASSWTSGPGGDTQYF.

The chain couples TRBV2 to TRBJ2-2, with D perhaps TRBD1 (6 bases). Germline V gene sequence: CDR1 SNHLY, CDR2 FYNNEI. The length of the CDR3 is 15 residues. The germline V and J ends were trimmed by 8 bases and 4 bases, with 17 bases remaining between them. The CDR3 sequence: CASGVSDRPTGELFF. DNA for the CDR3: TGTGCCAGCGGAGTTTCCGACAGGCCCACCGGGGAGCTGTTTTTT.

The chain carries TRBV30 and TRBJ1-6; a possible D gene is TRBD1 (6 bases). The V end lost 0 bases, the J end lost 10 bases, and 16 bases lay between the germline ends. The V gene's germline CDR1 is GTSNPN and CDR2 SVGIG (reference sequence). The CDR3 is made up of 15 amino acids. The CDR3 spells CAWSVGGFSGSPLHF. CDR3 coding DNA: TGTGCCTGGAGTGTAGGGGGATTTAGTGGCTCACCCCTCCACTTT.

This chain uses TRBV13 with TRBJ1-6, with 7 bases aligning to TRBD1. CDR1 is PRHDT and CDR2 is FYEKMQ in the germline V gene (reference sequence). J gave up 9 bases and V 5 bases, and 13 bases lay outside the gene matches. The CDR3 loop spans 16 amino acids. The CDR3 reads CASSPTGRFESSPLHF. For the CDR3, the DNA is TGTGCCAGCAGCCCGACAGGGCGGTTTGAAAGTTCACCCCTCCACTTT.